The rows below give T cell receptor beta chains drawn from one sample of a study of T-cell memory formation after mild COVID-19. TCRdb recomputed calls from the 5' RACE reads with MiXCR, one row per CDR3 protein. Here the sample spans under 110,000 distinct CDR3 sequences, 9.5% to 15% being singletons. Sequences were obtained from PBMCs or a T cell subset sorted from them (not recorded which). These TCRs come from an adult woman who had mild COVID-19 (a few samples of this study predate the infection). Cell type and time point are not known. Both conserved end residues are part of each CDR3. The order of the fields is clone size, J gene, V gene, D gene, CDR3 DNA, CDR3 protein. A D gene is named only where the DNA matches it firmly. The size field is filled for only some rows; it gives once, few, many or a size class.

few	TRBJ2-1	TRBV7-9	-	TGTGCCAGCAGCTGGAAGGAGACTATCAAAGCGTACAATGAGCAGTTCTTC	CASSWKETIKAYNEQFF
-	TRBJ2-5	TRBV11-2	-	TGTGCCAGCAGCTTAGTCGGTCCTGGGGGCGAAGAGACCCAGTACTTC	CASSLVGPGGEETQYF
many	TRBJ2-7	TRBV20-1	TRBD2	TGCAGTGCTAGAGATCTAGCGGGGGACTCCTACGAGCAGTACTTC	CSARDLAGDSYEQYF
-	TRBJ1-3	TRBV5-1	-	TGCGCCAGCATCCTCGGGACGGACTCTGGAAACACCATATATTTT	CASILGTDSGNTIYF
-	TRBJ2-1	TRBV27	TRBD2	TGTGCCTCCTCCTTGATAGCGGGAGTCCATGAGCAGTTCTTC	CASSLIAGVHEQFF
-	TRBJ1-6	TRBV2	TRBD1	TGTGCCAGCAGTGAAGGAGGGGGCGACCTCCCCCTCTCACCCCTCCACTTT	CASSEGGGDLPLSPLHF
-	TRBJ1-4	TRBV9	-	TGTGCCAGCAGCTTACGGGACGGGGCAACTAATGAAAAACTGTTTTTT	CASSLRDGATNEKLFF
-	TRBJ2-1	TRBV7-2	-	TGTGCCAGCAGCTTAGTACTCAGCTCCTACAATGAGCAGTTCTTC	CASSLVLSSYNEQFF
few	TRBJ2-5	TRBV10-3	-	TGTGCCATCAGACCCGAGGTTGGAGAGACCCAGTACTTC	CAIRPEVGETQYF
few	TRBJ2-1	TRBV7-9	-	TGTGCCAGCAGCTTAGCGTACGGAAGTTCCTACAATGAGCAGTTCTTC	CASSLAYGSSYNEQFF
few	TRBJ2-7	TRBV4-2	TRBD1	TGTGCCAGCAGCAATGGGACAGGGGTCTACGAGCAGTACTTC	CASSNGTGVYEQYF
few	TRBJ1-1	TRBV7-9	TRBD1	TGTGCCAGCAGAGACAGGGCCACTGAAGCTTTCTTT	CASRDRATEAFF
few	TRBJ2-7	TRBV15	-	TGTGCCACCAGCGCGGTTAGCAACGAGCAGTACTTC	CATSAVSNEQYF
many	TRBJ2-5	TRBV10-3	TRBD1	TGTGCCATCAGTGAGCGAACAGGGGTCGATGAGGAGACCCAGTACTTC	CAISERTGVDEETQYF
-	TRBJ2-1	TRBV5-6	-	TGTGCCAGCAGCTTCAGGTGGGGGGGCCTGAATGAGCAGTTCTTC	CASSFRWGGLNEQFF
-	TRBJ2-3	TRBV29-1	-	TGCAGCGTCGGCCGGGACACGTTTCGGACAGATACGCAGTATTTT	CSVGRDTFRTDTQYF
many	TRBJ2-3	TRBV9	-	TGTGCCAGCAGCGTAGACGGGGAAACAGATACGCAGTATTTT	CASSVDGETDTQYF
few	TRBJ2-1	TRBV20-1	TRBD2	TGCAGTGCTAGAGGGGGACTAGCGGGATACGAGCAGTTCTTC	CSARGGLAGYEQFF
-	TRBJ1-2	TRBV7-9	-	TGTGCCAGCACCGAAGGGGGGGACTATGGCTACACCTTC	CASTEGGDYGYTF
few	TRBJ2-7	TRBV20-1	-	TGCAGTGCTAAAAAGGTCGGGATGGAAGGATCCTACGAGCAGTACTTC	CSAKKVGMEGSYEQYF
medium-sized	TRBJ2-2	TRBV29-1	-	TGCAGCGTTGCCGACACCGGGGAGCTGTTTTTT	CSVADTGELFF
few	TRBJ2-3	TRBV28	-	TGTGCCAGCAGTTTAGATACGCAGTATTTT	CASSLDTQYF
-	TRBJ2-5	TRBV7-9	TRBD2	TGTGCCAGCAGCTTACCTAGCGGAGGGAGCAGAAAAGAGACCCAGTACTTC	CASSLPSGGSRKETQYF
-	TRBJ1-1	TRBV30	TRBD1	TGTGCCTGGATGGGCAGGGGGCTCGCTGAAGCTTTCTTT	CAWMGRGLAEAFF